This is a list of T cell receptor beta chains from one sample in a study of blood T cells in healthy people across ages. TCRdb re-analysed the 5' RACE reads in MiXCR, keeping a single row per CDR3 protein. Of about 930,000 distinct CDR3 sequences listed, about 29% are singletons. This sample also appeared in a second study, on T cells of mothers and their children.

Source material: blood. These receptor sequences come from a woman aged 40-49 years in good health. CDR3s include the opening cysteine and the closing phenylalanine or tryptophan. Fields, in order: clone size, V gene, D gene, J gene, CDR3 DNA, CDR3 protein. The D gene is left open where the match is weak. Size values are once, few and many counts, or a class for expanded clones, and some rows have none.

.	TRBV18	.	TRBJ2-5	TGTGCCAGCTCAGCCACGGGCAGGGATCTCGGGGAGACCCAGTACTTC	CASSATGRDLGETQYF
few	TRBV29-1	TRBD1	TRBJ2-1	TGCAACGTTAGACAGGGGGCCTCGGAGACCCAGTTCTTC	CNVRQGASETQFF
.	TRBV20-1	.	TRBJ2-1	TGCAGTGCTAGTTTGGGCTTCAATGAGCAGTTCTTC	CSASLGFNEQFF
once	TRBV5-1	.	TRBJ2-2	TGCGCCAGCAGCGAGGGTACCGGGGAGCAGTTTTTT	CASSEGTGEQFF
many	TRBV6-5	TRBD1	TRBJ2-7	TGTGCCAGCAGTCATCGGGACAGATCCTACGAGCAGTACTTC	CASSHRDRSYEQYF
.	TRBV7-2	TRBD2	TRBJ2-3	TGTGCCAGCAACCTAGCGGGGGGGCCAACCGATACGCAGTATTTT	CASNLAGGPTDTQYF
many	TRBV20-1	.	TRBJ1-2	TGCAGTGCTAGGGGCGGCAGTCCATCGAGTGGCTACACCTTC	CSARGGSPSSGYTF
few	TRBV29-1	TRBD1	TRBJ1-1	TGCAGCGTTGTCCCGGGACAGGGGGTGAACACTGAAGCTTTCTTT	CSVVPGQGVNTEAFF
many	TRBV12-5	.	TRBJ2-1	TGTGCTAGTGGTTCCCCGGACGGGCTCTCCTACAATGAGCAGTTCTTC	CASGSPDGLSYNEQFF
many	TRBV12-3/TRBV12-4	.	TRBJ2-5	TGTGCCAGCAGCCCGAGTCAGGGGGGGACCCAGTACTTC	CASSPSQGGTQYF
.	TRBV29-1	.	TRBJ2-7	TGCAGCGTTGTACAACCCGGGACTGTCCCCTACGAGCAGTACTTC	CSVVQPGTVPYEQYF
.	TRBV20-1	.	TRBJ1-1	TGCAGTGCCGCGTACGACACTGAAGCTTTCTTT	CSAAYDTEAFF
few	TRBV28	TRBD1	TRBJ1-5	TGTGCCAGCAGCTATGGACGACAGGGGTTAGGACCCCAGCATTTT	CASSYGRQGLGPQHF
many	TRBV2	TRBD1	TRBJ1-2	TGCGCCAGCAGCGACGGACAGGGCTATGGCTACACCTTC	CASSDGQGYGYTF
.	TRBV6-1	TRBD1	TRBJ2-5	TGTGCCAGCCTAAATGAAGTCGGGACAGGGGTGTACCAAGAGACCCAGTACTTC	CASLNEVGTGVYQETQYF
.	TRBV6-6	TRBD2	TRBJ2-5	TGTGCCAGCAGCTATGATCTAGCGGAAGAGACCCAGTACTTC	CASSYDLAEETQYF
.	TRBV3-1	.	TRBJ1-1	TGTGCCAGCAGCCCAGGGTTCCTGAACACTGAAGCTTTCTTT	CASSPGFLNTEAFF
few	TRBV7-8	TRBD1	TRBJ2-1	TGTGCCACTCCCCCTGGGGACAGGGATGACAATGAGCAGTTCTTC	CATPPGDRDDNEQFF
many	TRBV20-1	.	TRBJ2-7	TGCAGTGCGCCTCGAGGGACAAGCTACGAGCAGTACTTC	CSAPRGTSYEQYF
few	TRBV14	.	TRBJ1-2	TGTGCCAGCAGCCAAAGGGCTCGTTTCCCCTATGGCTACACCTTC	CASSQRARFPYGYTF
many	TRBV7-9	TRBD1	TRBJ2-7	TGTGCCAGCAGCTTAGCGGGGACAGACTCCTACGAGCAGTACTTC	CASSLAGTDSYEQYF
.	TRBV12-3/TRBV12-4	.	TRBJ2-7	TGTGCCAGCAGTTTTGACGGATCCTCCTACAATGAGCAGTACTTC	CASSFDGSSYNEQYF
.	TRBV5-6	.	TRBJ1-2	TGTGCCAGCAGCTTGAGGTCGCGGATTTCCTTCCCCGGCTACACCTTC	CASSLRSRISFPGYTF
.	TRBV5-1	.	TRBJ2-5	TGCGCCAGCAGCCTGAAATTCCCGCAAGAGACCCAGTACTTC	CASSLKFPQETQYF
many	TRBV6-2/TRBV6-3	.	TRBJ2-5	TGTGCCAGCAGTTACTTCGGGGAAGAGACCCAGTACTTC	CASSYFGEETQYF
few	TRBV11-2	.	TRBJ2-1	TGTGCCAGCAGGCCCTGGGGAGGGGGGAGGGATGAGCAGTTCTTC	CASRPWGGGRDEQFF